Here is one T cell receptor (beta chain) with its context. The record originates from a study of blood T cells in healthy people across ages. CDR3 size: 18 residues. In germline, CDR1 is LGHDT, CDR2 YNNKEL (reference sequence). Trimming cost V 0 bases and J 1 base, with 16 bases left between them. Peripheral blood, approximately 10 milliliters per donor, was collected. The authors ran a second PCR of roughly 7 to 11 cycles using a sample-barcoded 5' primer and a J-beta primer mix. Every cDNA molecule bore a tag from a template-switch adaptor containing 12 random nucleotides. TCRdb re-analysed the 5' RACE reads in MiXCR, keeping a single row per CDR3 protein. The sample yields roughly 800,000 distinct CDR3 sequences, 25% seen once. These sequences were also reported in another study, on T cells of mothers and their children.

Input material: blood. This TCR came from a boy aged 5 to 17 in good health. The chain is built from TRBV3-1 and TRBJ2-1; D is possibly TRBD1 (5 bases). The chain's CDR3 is CASSQEGASALSYNEQFF. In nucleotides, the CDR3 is TGTGCCAGCAGCCAAGAAGGGGCCAGTGCTTTATCCTACAATGAGCAGTTCTTC.